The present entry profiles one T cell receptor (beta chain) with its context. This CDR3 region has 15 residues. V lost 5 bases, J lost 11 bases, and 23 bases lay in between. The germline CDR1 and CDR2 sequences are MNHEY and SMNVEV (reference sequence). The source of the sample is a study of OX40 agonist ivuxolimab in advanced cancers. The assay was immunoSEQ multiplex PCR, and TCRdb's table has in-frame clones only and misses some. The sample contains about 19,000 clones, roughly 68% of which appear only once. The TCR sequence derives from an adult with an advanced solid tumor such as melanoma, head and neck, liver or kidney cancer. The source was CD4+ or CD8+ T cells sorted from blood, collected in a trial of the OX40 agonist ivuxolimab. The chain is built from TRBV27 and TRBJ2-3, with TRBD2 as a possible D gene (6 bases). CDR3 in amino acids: CASSPRSVADGEQYF. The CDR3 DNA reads TGTGCCAGCAGTCCACGGTCTGTAGCGGATGGGGAGCAGTATTTT.